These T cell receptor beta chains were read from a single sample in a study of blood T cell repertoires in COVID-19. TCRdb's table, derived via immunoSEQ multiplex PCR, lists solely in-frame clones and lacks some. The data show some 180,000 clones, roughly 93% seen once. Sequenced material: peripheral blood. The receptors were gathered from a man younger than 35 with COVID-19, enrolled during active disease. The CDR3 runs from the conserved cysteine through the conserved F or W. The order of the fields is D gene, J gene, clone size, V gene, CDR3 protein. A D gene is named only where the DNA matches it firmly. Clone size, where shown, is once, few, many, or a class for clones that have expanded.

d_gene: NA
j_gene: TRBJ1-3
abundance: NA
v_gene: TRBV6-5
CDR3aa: CASSSLGGSGNTIYF

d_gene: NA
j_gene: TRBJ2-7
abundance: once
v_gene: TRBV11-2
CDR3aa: CASSLERAHEQYF

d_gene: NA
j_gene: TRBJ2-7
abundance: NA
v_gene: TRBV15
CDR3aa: CATSRDWAGAIYEQYF

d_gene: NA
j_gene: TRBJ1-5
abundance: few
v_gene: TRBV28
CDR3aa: CASSRAGDSNQPQHF

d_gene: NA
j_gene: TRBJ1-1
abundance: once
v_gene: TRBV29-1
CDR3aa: CSVERVFGTEAFF

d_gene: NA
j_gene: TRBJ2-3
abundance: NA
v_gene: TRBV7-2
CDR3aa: CASSSYGQLWDTQYF

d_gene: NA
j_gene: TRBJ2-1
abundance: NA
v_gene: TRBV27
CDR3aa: CASSLTRVGTYNEQFF

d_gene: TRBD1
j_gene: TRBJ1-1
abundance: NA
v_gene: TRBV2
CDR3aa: CASSGQGVTEAFF

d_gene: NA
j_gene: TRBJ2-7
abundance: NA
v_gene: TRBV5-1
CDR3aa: CASSFPESSYEQYF

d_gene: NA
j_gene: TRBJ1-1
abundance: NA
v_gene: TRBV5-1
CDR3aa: CASSGQGVNTEAFF

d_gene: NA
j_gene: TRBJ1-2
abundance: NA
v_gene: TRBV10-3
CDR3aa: CAISESSGYTF

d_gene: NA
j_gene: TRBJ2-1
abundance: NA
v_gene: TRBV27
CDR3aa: CASSQLARGSYNEQFF

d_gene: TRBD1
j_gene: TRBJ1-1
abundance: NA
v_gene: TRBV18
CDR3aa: CASSPLLGQGARDTEAFF

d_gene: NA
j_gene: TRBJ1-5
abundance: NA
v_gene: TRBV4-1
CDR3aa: CASSQGRLRGPRGQPQHF

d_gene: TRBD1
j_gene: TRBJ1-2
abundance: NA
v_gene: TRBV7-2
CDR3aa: CASSSPPQGLSGYTF

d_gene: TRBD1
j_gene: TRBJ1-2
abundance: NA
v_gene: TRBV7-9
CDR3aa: CASSSGQGNYGYTF

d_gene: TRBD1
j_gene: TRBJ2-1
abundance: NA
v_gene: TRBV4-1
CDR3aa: CASSQDYGQGGPYNEQFF

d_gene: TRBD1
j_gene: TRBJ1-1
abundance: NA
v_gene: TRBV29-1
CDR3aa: CSVETAGGTEAFF

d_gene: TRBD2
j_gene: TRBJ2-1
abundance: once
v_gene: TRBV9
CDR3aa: CASGKGLAGDNEQFF

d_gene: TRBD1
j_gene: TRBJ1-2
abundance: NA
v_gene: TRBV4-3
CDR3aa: CASSHPRQGGGLFEGYTF

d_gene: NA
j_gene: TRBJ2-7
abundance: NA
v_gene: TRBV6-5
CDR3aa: CASSYSVSYEQYF

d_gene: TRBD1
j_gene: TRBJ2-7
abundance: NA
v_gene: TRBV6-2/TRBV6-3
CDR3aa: CASTYQGAHYEQYF

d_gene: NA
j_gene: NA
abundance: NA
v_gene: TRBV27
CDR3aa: CASRDRLDTQHF

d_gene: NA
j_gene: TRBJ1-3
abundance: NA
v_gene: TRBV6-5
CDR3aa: CASSLTGISGNTIYF

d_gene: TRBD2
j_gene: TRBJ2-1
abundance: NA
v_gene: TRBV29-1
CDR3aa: CSSLRVRLADPTTYNEQFF

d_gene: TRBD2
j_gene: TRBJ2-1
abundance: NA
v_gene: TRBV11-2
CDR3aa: CASSHEWGGVLDEQFF

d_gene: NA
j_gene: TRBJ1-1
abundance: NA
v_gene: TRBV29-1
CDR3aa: CSVRDSRNEAFF

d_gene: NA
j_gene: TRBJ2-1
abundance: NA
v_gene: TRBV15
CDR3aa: CATSRDPPGVTYNEQFF

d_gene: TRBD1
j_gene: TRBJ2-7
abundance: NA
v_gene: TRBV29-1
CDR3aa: CSGRGQGAYEQYF

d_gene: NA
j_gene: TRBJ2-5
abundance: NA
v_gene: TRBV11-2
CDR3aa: CASSQHETQYF

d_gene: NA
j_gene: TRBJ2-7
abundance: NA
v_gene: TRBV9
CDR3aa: CASSVSPGQGIYEQYF

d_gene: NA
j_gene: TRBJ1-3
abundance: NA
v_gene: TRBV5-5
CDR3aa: CASSLGGLTGNTIYF

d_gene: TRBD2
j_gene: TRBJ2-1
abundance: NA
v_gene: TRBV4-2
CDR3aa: CASSQENGRALDEQFF

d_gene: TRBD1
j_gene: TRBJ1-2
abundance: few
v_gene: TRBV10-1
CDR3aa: CASIPSPDRALNGYTF

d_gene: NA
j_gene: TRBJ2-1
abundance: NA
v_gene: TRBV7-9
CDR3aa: CASSWTEPGQFF

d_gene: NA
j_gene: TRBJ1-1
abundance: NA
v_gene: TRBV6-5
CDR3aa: CASTRGGGTEAFF

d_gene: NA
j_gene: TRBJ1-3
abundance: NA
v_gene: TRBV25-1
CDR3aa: CATLSAGGNTIYF

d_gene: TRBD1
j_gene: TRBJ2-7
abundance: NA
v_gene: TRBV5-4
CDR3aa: CASSTRTGLYEQYF

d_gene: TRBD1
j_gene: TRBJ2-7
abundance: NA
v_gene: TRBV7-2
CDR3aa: CASSPQGQGAHEQYF

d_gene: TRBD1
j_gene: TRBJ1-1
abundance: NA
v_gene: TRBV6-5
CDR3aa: CASRIGTGNTEAFF

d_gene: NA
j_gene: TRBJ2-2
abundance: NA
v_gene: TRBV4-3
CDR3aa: CASSLHRGSGELFF

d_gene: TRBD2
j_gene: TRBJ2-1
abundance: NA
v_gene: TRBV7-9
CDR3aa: CASSRTSGSSYNEQFF

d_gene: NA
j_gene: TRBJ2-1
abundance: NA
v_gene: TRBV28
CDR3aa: CASNFLIRGNEQFF

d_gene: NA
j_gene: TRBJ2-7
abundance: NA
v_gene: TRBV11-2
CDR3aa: CASSLVPSNYEQYF

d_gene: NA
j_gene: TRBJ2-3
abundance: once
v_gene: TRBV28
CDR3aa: CASSERVDTQYF

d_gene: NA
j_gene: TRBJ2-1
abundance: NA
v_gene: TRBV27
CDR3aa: CASSSTEYNEQFF

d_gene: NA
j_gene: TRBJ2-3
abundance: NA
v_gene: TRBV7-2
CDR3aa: CASSLVFGRYGTDTQYF

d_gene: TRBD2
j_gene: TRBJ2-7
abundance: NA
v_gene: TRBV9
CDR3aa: CASSSGWGGSYEQYF

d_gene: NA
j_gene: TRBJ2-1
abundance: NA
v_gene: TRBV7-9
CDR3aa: CASMLQRTVYNEQFF

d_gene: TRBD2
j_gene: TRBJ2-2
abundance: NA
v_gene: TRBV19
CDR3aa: CASRPVWGGTGELFF

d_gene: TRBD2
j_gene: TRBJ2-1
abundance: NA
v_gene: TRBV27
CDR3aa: CASISGLKMNEQFF

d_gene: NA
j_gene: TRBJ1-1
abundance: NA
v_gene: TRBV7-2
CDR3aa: CASSFLSMNTEAFF

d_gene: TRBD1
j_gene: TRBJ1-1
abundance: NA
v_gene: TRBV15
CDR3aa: CATSPGTANTEAFF